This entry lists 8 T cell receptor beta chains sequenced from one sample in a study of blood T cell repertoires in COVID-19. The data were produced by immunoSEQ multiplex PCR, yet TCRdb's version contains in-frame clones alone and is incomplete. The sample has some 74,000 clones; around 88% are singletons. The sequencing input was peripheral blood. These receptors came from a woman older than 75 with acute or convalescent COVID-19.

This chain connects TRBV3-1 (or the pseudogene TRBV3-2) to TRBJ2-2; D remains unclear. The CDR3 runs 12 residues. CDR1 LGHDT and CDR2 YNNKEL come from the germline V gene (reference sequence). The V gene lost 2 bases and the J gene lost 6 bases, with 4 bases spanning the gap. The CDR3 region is CASSQSAGELFF. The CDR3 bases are TGTGCCAGCAGCCAATCGGCCGGGGAGCTGTTTTTT.

The CDR3 DNA follows: TGTGCCTGGGACGGGACTAGCGGGTTGAACACCGGGGAGCTGTTTTTT. Translating gives CAWDGTSGLNTGELFF. The chain carries TRBV30 and TRBJ2-2; 12 nucleotides align to TRBD2. V shed 5 bases, J shed 1 base, and the junction held 5 bases outside the gene matches. The germline CDR1 and CDR2 sequences are GTSNPN and SVGIG (reference sequence). This CDR3 is built from 16 residues.

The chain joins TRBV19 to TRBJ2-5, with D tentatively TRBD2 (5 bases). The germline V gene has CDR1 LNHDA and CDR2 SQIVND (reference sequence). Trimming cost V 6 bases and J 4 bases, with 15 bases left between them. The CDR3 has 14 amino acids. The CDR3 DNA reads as TGTGCCAGTAGGCGTAGGGTGGGGAGAGAGACCCAGTACTTC. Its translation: CASRRRVGRETQYF.

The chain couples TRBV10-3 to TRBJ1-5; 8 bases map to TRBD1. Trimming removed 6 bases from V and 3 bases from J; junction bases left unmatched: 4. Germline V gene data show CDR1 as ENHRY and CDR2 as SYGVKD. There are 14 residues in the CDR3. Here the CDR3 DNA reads TGTGCCATCAGAAGACAGGGGAACAATCAGCCCCAGCATTTT. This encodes CAIRRQGNNQPQHF.

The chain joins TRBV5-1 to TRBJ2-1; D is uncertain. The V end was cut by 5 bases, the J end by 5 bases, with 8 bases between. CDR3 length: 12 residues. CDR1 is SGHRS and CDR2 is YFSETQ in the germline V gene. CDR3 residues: CASRWQDNEQFF. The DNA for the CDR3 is TGCGCCAGCAGATGGCAAGACAATGAGCAGTTCTTC.

The CDR3 DNA reads as TGTGCCAGCAGCTTAGCGGGCGGGCCGAGCTCCTACGAGCAGTACTTC. Translated: CASSLAGGPSSYEQYF. The chain joins TRBV7-2 to TRBJ2-7; tentatively, D is TRBD2 (5 bases). Germline values: CDR1 SGHTA, CDR2 FQGNSA. V was cut by 0 bases and J by 0 bases, with 12 bases left in between. The CDR3 length is 16 residues.

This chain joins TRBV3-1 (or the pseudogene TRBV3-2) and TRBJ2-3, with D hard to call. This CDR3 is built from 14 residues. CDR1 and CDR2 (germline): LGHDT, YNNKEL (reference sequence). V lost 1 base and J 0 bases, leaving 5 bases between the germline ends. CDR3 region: CASSQGSSTDTQYF. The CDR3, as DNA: TGTGCCAGCAGCCAAGGGAGTAGCACAGATACGCAGTATTTT.

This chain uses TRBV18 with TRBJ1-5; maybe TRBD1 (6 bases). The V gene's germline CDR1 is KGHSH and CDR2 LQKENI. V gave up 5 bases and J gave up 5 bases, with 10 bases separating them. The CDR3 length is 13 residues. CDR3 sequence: CASSGQYDQPQHF. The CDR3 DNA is TGTGCCAGCTCAGGACAGTACGATCAGCCCCAGCATTTT.